This T cell receptor (beta chain) was identified in a study of blood T cell repertoires in COVID-19. The study drew participants aged roughly 18 to 95 years from 20 to 30 US areas. Participants were placed into cohorts based on the clinical history they reported. Study processing details: Amplification of reference gene primers was used by the study to estimate nucleated cell counts. Profiling relied on immunoSEQ multiplex PCR, and the TCRdb table lists in-frame clones only, not all of them. That table supplies the V and J calls and clone size; D and trimming were determined from the DNA. The table shows roughly 330,000 clones, with 80% to 90% occurring only once. This sequence was found in a woman aged 25 to 39 who had recovered from COVID-19. Sequenced input: PBMCs or T cells enriched from blood (not recorded which).

This CDR3 is CASSFGTGAGELFF. The CDR3 DNA is TGCGCCAGCAGCTTCGGGACAGGGGCTGGGGAGCTGTTTTTT. The rearrangement uses TRBV5-1 and TRBJ2-2; 10 nucleotides match TRBD1. After removal of 2 bases from V and 8 bases from J, the junction contained 3 bases not matched to a gene. Germline CDR1 SGHRS, CDR2 YFSETQ. The CDR3 sequence is 14 residues long.